This TCR beta chain derives from a study of blood T cell repertoires in COVID-19. Turning to the study itself: Researchers got acute and convalescent COVID-19 samples from the United States, Italy and Spain.

Original processing notes: Reference gene primer amplification gave nucleated cell count estimates. Repertoires were generated with immunoSEQ multiplex PCR, while TCRdb's copy carries only in-frame clones and drops some. For V, J and clone size, that table is used; D and trimming come from the DNA. The repertoire holds approximately 46,000 clones, with approximately 89% as singletons. V lost 6 bases, J lost 8 bases, and 9 bases stayed unmatched. The germline gives CDR1 SQVTM, CDR2 ANQGSEA. This CDR3 is 14 amino acids long. Material for sequencing was peripheral blood. The TCR originated in a man aged 55 to 70 with acute or convalescent COVID-19. This chain connects TRBV29-1 to TRBJ2-2; TRBD1 aligns across 10 bases. Here the CDR3 reads CSVEGQGMTGELFF. The CDR3 region has the DNA TGCAGCGTCGAGGGACAGGGGATGACAGGGGAGCTGTTTTTT.